One sample yielded the 5 T cell receptor beta chains listed below, sequenced in a study of T cells in localized non-small cell lung cancer. Produced via immunoSEQ multiplex PCR; TCRdb's table is partial and in-frame only. Here the sample spans 64,000 or so clones, about 90% being singletons. Sample: peripheral blood, taken before any cancer treatment. The receptors derive from a woman aged 35 to 70 with stage I lung adenocarcinoma.

The chain carries TRBV19 and TRBJ1-5; 11 positions match TRBD1. Losses at the gene ends were 6 bases for V and 5 bases for J; bases not matched to a gene: 12. Germline lookup yields CDR1 LNHDA and CDR2 SQIVND (reference sequence). The CDR3 has 17 residues. The CDR3 DNA reads as TGTGCCAGTAGCACAGAGGGGGGGACAGGGGGGTATCAGCCCCAGCATTTT. Encoded protein: CASSTEGGTGGYQPQHF.

The CDR3 sequence: CASSGDFPGPKNIQYF. The CDR3 DNA reads TGTGCCAGCAGTGGGGATTTTCCGGGACCTAAAAACATTCAGTACTTC. This chain links TRBV28 with TRBJ2-4; perhaps D is TRBD1 or TRBD2 (5 bases each). The CDR3 totals 16 residues. The germline V and J ends were trimmed by 5 bases and 4 bases, with 18 bases remaining between them. Germline CDR1 reads MDHEN; CDR2 reads SYDVKM.

This chain links TRBV6-6 with TRBJ1-1; D is unclear. The CDR3 loop spans 14 amino acids. Germline-derived CDR1 and CDR2 are MNHNY and SVGAGI (reference sequence). Between the trimmed V and J ends, which lost 6 bases and 1 base, there was a span of 12 bases. CDR3 in DNA: TGTGCCAGCAGGAGAGGTGAGGCGAACACTGAAGCTTTCTTT. Protein sequence: CASRRGEANTEAFF.

The chain uses TRBV19 and TRBJ1-4, with D hard to call. From germline, CDR1 is LNHDA and CDR2 SQIVND (reference sequence). There are 17 residues in the CDR3. V lost 5 bases and J 0 bases, leaving 16 bases between the germline ends. The CDR3 region is CASSPSNLLSTNEKLFF. DNA for the CDR3: TGTGCCAGTAGTCCCTCGAACCTACTTTCAACTAATGAAAAACTGTTTTTT.

This chain links TRBV2 with TRBJ1-1; no firm D call. Germline-derived CDR1 and CDR2 are SNHLY and FYNNEI. The CDR3 is made up of 14 amino acids. The V and J ends lost 4 bases and 1 base respectively, with 10 bases between them. The CDR3 region has the DNA TGTGCCAGCAGTGGGAGAGTGAGGAACACTGAAGCTTTCTTT. It translates to CASSGRVRNTEAFF. The variable domain in full, completed from reference TRBV2 and TRBJ1-1, reads EPEVTQTPSHQVTQMGQEVILRCVPISNHLYFYWYRQILGQKVEFLVSFYNNEISEKSEIFDDQFSVERPDGSNFTLKIRSTKLEDSAMYFCASSGRVRNTEAFFGQGTRLTVV.